These T cell receptor beta chains were read from a single sample in a study of CD8 T cells in ankylosing spondylitis. TCRdb reanalysed the 5' RACE reads using MiXCR and keeps one entry per CDR3 protein. The sample has some 30,000 distinct CDR3 sequences, about 31% seen once. Sequencing was performed on synovial fluid, either unsorted or a sorted T cell fraction (not recorded which). Source of these receptors: a male donor with ankylosing spondylitis. Both conserved end residues are trimmed from each CDR3. D genes are given only for firm matches.

D gene: .; J gene: TRBJ2-3; V gene: TRBV7-9; CDR3 protein: ASSLRGGDRPADTQY
D gene: .; J gene: TRBJ1-2; V gene: TRBV12-3/TRBV12-4; CDR3 protein: TFSLTVEDAARGVGYT
D gene: .; J gene: TRBJ1-1; V gene: TRBV20-1; CDR3 protein: SAREGVTEAF
D gene: .; J gene: TRBJ1-2; V gene: TRBV12-3/TRBV12-4; CDR3 protein: ASSTYYGYT
D gene: .; J gene: TRBJ1-1; V gene: TRBV24-1; CDR3 protein: ATSDSADLNTEAF
D gene: .; J gene: TRBJ1-2; V gene: TRBV29-1; CDR3 protein: SVEFRAAYGYT
D gene: .; J gene: TRBJ1-5; V gene: TRBV7-8; CDR3 protein: ASSSLPGDYQPQH
D gene: .; J gene: TRBJ2-1; V gene: TRBV14; CDR3 protein: ASSQDWTATNEQF
D gene: .; J gene: TRBJ1-5; V gene: TRBV12-3/TRBV12-4; CDR3 protein: ASSPTGLNQPQH
D gene: .; J gene: TRBJ1-2; V gene: TRBV20-1; CDR3 protein: SARDLGQDYYGYT
D gene: .; J gene: TRBJ2-1; V gene: TRBV15; CDR3 protein: ATKGLALTYNNEQF
D gene: TRBD1; J gene: TRBJ2-1; V gene: TRBV11-2; CDR3 protein: ASSPSFGTEYNEQF
D gene: TRBD2; J gene: TRBJ2-2; V gene: TRBV12-3/TRBV12-4; CDR3 protein: ASNAGGGNTGELF
D gene: TRBD1; J gene: TRBJ2-1; V gene: TRBV27; CDR3 protein: ASSLPDRGSGTYNEQF
D gene: TRBD1; J gene: TRBJ1-2; V gene: TRBV2; CDR3 protein: ASSGGQAGNGYT
D gene: TRBD2; J gene: TRBJ2-1; V gene: TRBV28; CDR3 protein: ASSFAGGTNEQF
D gene: .; J gene: TRBJ2-3; V gene: TRBV24-1; CDR3 protein: ATSDRGDTQY
D gene: TRBD2; J gene: TRBJ2-1; V gene: TRBV27; CDR3 protein: ASSFFPQRENNEQF
D gene: TRBD2; J gene: TRBJ2-7; V gene: TRBV24-1; CDR3 protein: ATSDLSLAGGPWSSVEQY
D gene: .; J gene: TRBJ2-1; V gene: TRBV12-3/TRBV12-4; CDR3 protein: ASSTMDSYNEQF
D gene: TRBD1; J gene: TRBJ2-4; V gene: TRBV14; CDR3 protein: ASSQTDRGYIQY
D gene: .; J gene: TRBJ2-2; V gene: TRBV24-1; CDR3 protein: ATSDSTERVLF
D gene: TRBD1; J gene: TRBJ2-7; V gene: TRBV20-1; CDR3 protein: SARGDRDHEQY
D gene: TRBD2; J gene: TRBJ2-3; V gene: TRBV24-1; CDR3 protein: ATSAVGTSGDTTDTQY
D gene: TRBD1; J gene: TRBJ2-2; V gene: TRBV11-2; CDR3 protein: ASSYLGQGSTGELF
D gene: TRBD1; J gene: TRBJ2-1; V gene: TRBV27; CDR3 protein: ASSFRRQGANEQF
D gene: TRBD1; J gene: TRBJ2-1; V gene: TRBV29-1; CDR3 protein: SAGTDYNEQF
D gene: .; J gene: TRBJ2-1; V gene: TRBV6-1; CDR3 protein: ASSPLGDNEQF
D gene: .; J gene: TRBJ1-1; V gene: TRBV4-1; CDR3 protein: ASSQDQHMAF
D gene: TRBD2; J gene: TRBJ2-5; V gene: TRBV7-9; CDR3 protein: ASSQITSDVETQY
D gene: TRBD1; J gene: TRBJ1-2; V gene: TRBV6-1; CDR3 protein: ASSDEAGGSYGYT
D gene: .; J gene: TRBJ2-7; V gene: TRBV6-2/TRBV6-3; CDR3 protein: ASSPYVAYEQY
D gene: TRBD2; J gene: TRBJ2-1; V gene: TRBV24-1; CDR3 protein: ATSDFAGLAGYGEQF
D gene: .; J gene: TRBJ2-7; V gene: TRBV4-2; CDR3 protein: ASSQEAGSSYEQY
D gene: .; J gene: TRBJ1-4; V gene: TRBV12-3/TRBV12-4; CDR3 protein: ASSLAPSIGEKLF
D gene: .; J gene: TRBJ2-5; V gene: TRBV24-1; CDR3 protein: ATSETGTLQETLY
D gene: TRBD1; J gene: TRBJ1-6; V gene: TRBV27; CDR3 protein: ASSLRQGSYNSPLH
D gene: .; J gene: TRBJ2-1; V gene: TRBV29-1; CDR3 protein: SALPGRSNEQF
D gene: .; J gene: TRBJ2-7; V gene: TRBV12-3/TRBV12-4; CDR3 protein: ASSLRGAYSYEQY
D gene: .; J gene: TRBJ1-2; V gene: TRBV5-1; CDR3 protein: ASSRNGHGVYGYT
D gene: TRBD2; J gene: TRBJ2-2; V gene: TRBV7-6; CDR3 protein: ASSLGAGGPLTGELF
D gene: TRBD2; J gene: TRBJ2-1; V gene: TRBV4-1; CDR3 protein: ASSLLTSGDNEQF
D gene: .; J gene: TRBJ2-1; V gene: TRBV30; CDR3 protein: AWSSRNGDEQF
D gene: .; J gene: TRBJ2-3; V gene: TRBV11-2; CDR3 protein: ASSIGRDTQY
D gene: .; J gene: TRBJ1-2; V gene: TRBV12-3/TRBV12-4; CDR3 protein: ASSLDRVSLIGGYT
D gene: TRBD1; J gene: TRBJ2-7; V gene: TRBV12-3/TRBV12-4; CDR3 protein: ASSHTGGRGEQY
D gene: .; J gene: TRBJ1-1; V gene: TRBV7-8; CDR3 protein: ASSRGDATEAF
D gene: TRBD1; J gene: TRBJ2-1; V gene: TRBV5-1; CDR3 protein: ASSDLTGGNEQF
D gene: .; J gene: TRBJ1-5; V gene: TRBV12-3/TRBV12-4; CDR3 protein: ASSLDPIGYSNQPQH
D gene: TRBD2; J gene: TRBJ2-5; V gene: TRBV7-6; CDR3 protein: ASSPAAGTRKETQY
D gene: .; J gene: TRBJ1-5; V gene: TRBV19; CDR3 protein: ASSMVLYSNQPQH